The 21 T cell receptor beta chains presented below share a single source sample, sequenced in a study of T cell responses to AZD1222 COVID-19 vaccine. This table comes from immunoSEQ multiplex PCR, and its TCRdb copy is limited to in-frame clones, with some not included. The sample has approximately 100,000 clones; roughly 87% are singletons. Sequencing was performed on peripheral blood, taken 28 days after the second AZD1222 dose. Receptors were obtained from an adult who received the AZD1222 COVID-19 vaccine.

This sequence joins TRBV6-6 and TRBJ1-4, with D hard to call. Germline V gene sequence: CDR1 MNHNY, CDR2 SVGAGI (reference sequence). CDR3 length: 14 amino acids. V was pared by 9 bases and J by 6 bases, with 17 bases between. In nucleotides, the CDR3 is TGTGCCAGTGTAAGAGAAATGCCATATGAAAAACTGTTTTTT. It yields the protein CASVREMPYEKLFF.

The genes are TRBV20-1 and TRBJ2-7; no definite D call. The V gene lost 5 bases and the J gene lost 3 bases, with 5 bases spanning the gap. The CDR3 extends over 10 amino acids. The germline V gene encodes CDR1 DFQATT and CDR2 SNEGSKA (reference sequence). In DNA form, the CDR3 reads TGCAGTGCTCACAACTACGAGCAGTACTTC. Protein: CSAHNYEQYF.

The chain couples TRBV5-1 to TRBJ1-1; D not certain. The CDR3 runs to 15 residues. From germline, CDR1 is SGHRS and CDR2 YFSETQ. V was clipped by 2 bases and J by 3 bases, with 14 bases between them. DNA for the CDR3: TGCGCCAGCAGCTTCCTGGTGGGTGAGGACACTGAAGCTTTCTTT. Its translation is CASSFLVGEDTEAFF.

This clone appeared once. The chain recombines TRBV15 with TRBJ2-1, with 10 bases fitting TRBD2. V lost 4 bases to trimming and J lost 8 bases; unmatched junction nucleotides: 5. The CDR3 is made up of 14 amino acids. CDR1 is LNHNV and CDR2 is YYDKDF in the germline V gene (reference sequence). CDR3 region: CATSTLAGEDEQFF. DNA for the CDR3: TGTGCCACCAGCACTCTAGCGGGAGAAGATGAGCAGTTCTTC.

This clone showed up just once. The gene calls are TRBV7-8 and TRBJ2-1, with D unresolved. CDR1 and CDR2 (germline): SGHVS, FQNEAQ. Trimming removed 5 bases at V and 8 bases at J, with 16 bases between. The CDR3 extends over 14 amino acids. The CDR3 DNA reads TGTGCCAGCAGCCCCGTACGGAGATCTGATGAGCAGTTCTTC. As protein: CASSPVRRSDEQFF.

The chain carries TRBV9 and TRBJ2-1; D not resolved. Germline CDR1 and CDR2: SGDLS and YYNGEE. V was shortened by 0 bases and J by 8 bases, with 9 bases between the two germline ends. There are 13 residues in the CDR3. CDR3 loop: CASSVAFQDEQFF. The CDR3 nucleotides read TGTGCCAGCAGCGTAGCTTTCCAGGATGAGCAGTTCTTC.

The chain links TRBV10-3 to TRBJ1-1, with D tentatively TRBD1 (6 bases). Trimming cost V 1 base and J 4 bases, with 10 bases left between them. The CDR3 runs 14 residues. Per the germline V gene, CDR1 is ENHRY and CDR2 is SYGVKD. Here the CDR3 reads CAISEYPGATEAFF. In DNA, the CDR3 is TGTGCCATCAGTGAGTATCCAGGGGCCACTGAAGCTTTCTTT.

V gene TRBV27 combines with J gene TRBJ1-5; a possible D gene is TRBD1 (6 bases). CDR1 MNHEY and CDR2 SMNVEV come from the germline V gene (reference sequence). CDR3 length: 14 amino acids. The V gene lost 5 bases and the J gene lost 1 base, with 9 bases spanning the gap. Written as DNA, the CDR3 is TGTGCCAGCAGTCGAGGGACAAGCAATCAGCCCCAGCATTTT. Its protein product is CASSRGTSNQPQHF.

The rearrangement joins TRBV30 to TRBJ2-7; D perhaps matches TRBD1 (6 bases). The V and J ends lost 7 bases and 2 bases respectively, with 15 bases between them. Germline values: CDR1 GTSNPN, CDR2 SVGIG (reference sequence). CDR3 size: 13 residues. The CDR3 region has the DNA TGTGCCTTCACTCCAGGGGCCCCCTACGAGCAGTACTTC. It specifies CAFTPGAPYEQYF.

V is TRBV29-1 and J is TRBJ2-7; D remains unclear. CDR1 is SQVTM, CDR2 ANQGSEA, per germline. CDR3 size: 11 residues. V shed 2 bases and J shed 4 bases, with 6 bases lying between them. The CDR3 here is CSVENGYEQYF. The CDR3 bases are TGCAGCGTTGAAAATGGATACGAGCAGTACTTC.

CDR3 loop: CASPPTDRVSYEQYF. The DNA for the CDR3 is TGTGCCAGCCCCCCAACTGACAGGGTCTCCTACGAGCAGTACTTC. V and J are TRBV2 and TRBJ2-7; 7 bases are shared with TRBD1. J lost 0 bases, V lost 8 bases, and 10 bases had no gene match. CDR3 length: 15 amino acids. Germline CDR1 is SNHLY and CDR2 is FYNNEI.

This clone was picked up one time. Other DNA sequences in the sample encode the same CDR3. The chain recombines TRBV12-3 or TRBV12-4 with TRBJ1-5; D remains ambiguous. Between the trimmed V and J ends, which lost 0 bases and 4 bases, there was a span of 4 bases. The CDR3 has 13 residues. CDR3 amino acids: CASSLAGNQPQHF. The CDR3, as DNA: TGTGCCAGCAGTTTAGCAGGGAATCAGCCCCAGCATTTT.

Note on this clone: The same CDR3 is also encoded by other DNA sequences in this sample. This chain links TRBV5-6 with TRBJ2-2, with D uncertain. Germline values: CDR1 SGHDT, CDR2 YYEEEE. With 2 bases removed from V and 1 base from J, the gap between germline ends came to 6 bases. The CDR3 spans 14 residues. The CDR3 is CASSFGVNTGELFF. The CDR3 DNA follows: TGTGCCAGCAGCTTTGGAGTGAACACCGGGGAGCTGTTTTTT.

The V call is TRBV21-1, the J call TRBJ1-1; the D segment call TRBD1 is taken from the table without a DNA check. TRBV21-1 is flagged as a pseudogene. This CDR3 has 14 residues. CDR3 protein: CASSPTGKNTEAFF. CDR3 bases: TGTGCCAGCAGCCCGACAGGGAAGAACACTGAAGCTTTCTTT.

In this sample, this clone turned up once. The genes are TRBV18 and TRBJ2-7; 12 bases fit TRBD2. Per the germline V gene, CDR1 is KGHSH and CDR2 is LQKENI. This CDR3 comprises 15 residues. J lost 3 bases, V lost 2 bases, and 2 bases had no gene match. CDR3 in amino acids: CASSPLLAGGYEQYF. The CDR3 DNA follows: TGTGCCAGCTCACCATTACTAGCGGGGGGCTACGAGCAGTACTTC.

This chain joins TRBV12-3 or TRBV12-4 and TRBJ1-2; 8 bases match TRBD1. V shed 5 bases and J 6 bases; nucleotides not matched to a gene: 5. The CDR3 length is 13 residues. The CDR3 reads CASSADRVNGYTF. The CDR3 nucleotides read TGTGCCAGCAGTGCGGACAGGGTAAATGGCTACACCTTC.

V is TRBV3-1 (or the pseudogene TRBV3-2) and J is TRBJ2-7; tentative D call: TRBD2 (5 bases). Trimming cost V 4 bases and J 7 bases, with 20 bases left between them. CDR1 and CDR2 (germline): LGHDT, YNNKEL (reference sequence). This CDR3 comprises 15 residues. CDR3 region: CASSRANLGVGEQYF. The CDR3 DNA sequence: TGTGCCAGCAGCCGGGCTAATTTGGGAGTTGGGGAGCAGTACTTC.

The CDR3 bases are TGTGCCAGCAGCTTAGATAGACAGACCCTTTACTACGAGCAGTACTTC. The encoded protein is CASSLDRQTLYYEQYF. The genes are TRBV7-2 and TRBJ2-7; TRBD1 is a possible D gene (5 bases). Trimming left V 1 base short and J 3 bases short, with 16 bases between. The CDR3 totals 16 residues. Germline values: CDR1 SGHTA, CDR2 FQGNSA.

The CDR3 here is CASSYRGAVTDTQYF. The DNA for the CDR3 is TGTGCCAGCAGTTACCGCGGGGCCGTCACAGATACGCAGTATTTT. V gene TRBV6-5 combines with J gene TRBJ2-3; D perhaps matches TRBD2 (6 bases). The CDR3 has 15 amino acids. Germline CDR1 MNHEY, CDR2 SVGAGI. The V gene lost 2 bases and the J gene lost 2 bases, with 11 bases spanning the gap.

The CDR3 nucleotides are TGTGCTAGTGGTTTGGACTTAGATCAGCCCCAGCATTTT. This sequence encodes CASGLDLDQPQHF. J is TRBJ1-5 and V is TRBV12-5; no definite D call. The CDR3 totals 13 residues. Germline CDR1 LGHNT, CDR2 FRNRAP. The V gene lost 1 base and the J gene lost 5 bases, with 6 bases spanning the gap.

The rearrangement joins TRBV6-5 to TRBJ2-3; 13 nucleotides line up with TRBD2. The junction had 3 bases not matched to a gene; V was cut back by 5 bases and J by 4 bases. The CDR3 spans 15 residues. CDR1 is MNHEY, CDR2 SVGAGI, per germline. The CDR3 DNA reads TGTGCCAGCAGTAGGACTAGCGGGAGTTCAGATACGCAGTATTTT. Amino acid sequence: CASSRTSGSSDTQYF.